Each of the 23 T cell receptor beta chains below was sequenced from the same sample in a study of cytomegalovirus exposure and HLA in healthy donors. Data came from immunoSEQ multiplex PCR; TCRdb stores just in-frame clones and leaves some out. Of a few hundred thousand clones in the sample, just over 90% are singletons; the top ten hold 1.1%. Sequenced sample: PBMCs. Receptor source: a woman between 18 and 29 years old in good health and CMV-seronegative.

This chain joins TRBV19 and TRBJ1-4; no reliable D call. The V end lost 7 bases, the J end lost 0 bases, and 9 bases lay between the germline ends. CDR1 and CDR2 from the germline V gene are LNHDA and SQIVND (reference sequence). CDR3 length: 14 amino acids. CDR3 residues: CASTPTPTNEKLFF. The CDR3 DNA reads TGTGCCAGTACCCCCACTCCAACTAATGAAAAACTGTTTTTT.

This clone was counted once. The chain links TRBV10-1 to TRBJ2-2; possible D gene TRBD1, 6 bases. Per the germline V gene, CDR1 is WNHNN and CDR2 is SYGVQD (reference sequence). The CDR3 runs to 17 residues. V lost 2 bases, J lost 0 bases, and 13 bases lay in between. CDR3 protein: CASSEQDSGTNTGELFF. Here the CDR3 DNA reads TGCGCCAGCAGTGAGCAGGACAGCGGCACGAACACCGGGGAGCTGTTTTTT.

The V call is TRBV5-4, the J call TRBJ2-7; D is uncertain. CDR3 length equals 16 residues. From germline, CDR1 is SGHNT and CDR2 YYREEE (reference sequence). V was pared by 0 bases and J by 0 bases, with 13 bases between. CDR3 sequence: CASSLAGVRSSYEQYF. For the CDR3, the DNA is TGTGCCAGCAGCTTGGCCGGTGTGAGGAGCTCCTACGAGCAGTACTTC.

DNA of the CDR3: TGTGCCAGTAGTAAAGCGGGAGGGCACACCGGGGAGCTGTTTTTT. Translated, it gives CASSKAGGHTGELFF. This sequence joins TRBV19 and TRBJ2-2, with TRBD2 matching 10 bases. Germline V CDR1 and CDR2: LNHDA, SQIVND (reference sequence). V lost 4 bases and J lost 3; bases outside the gene matches: 2. This CDR3 has 15 amino acids.

This chain uses TRBV15 with TRBJ2-3, with 9 positions matching TRBD2. CDR3 size: 16 residues. Germline assignment: CDR1 LNHNV and CDR2 YYDKDF (reference sequence). The V segment lost 6 bases and the J segment 4 bases; nucleotides outside the gene matches: 11. For the CDR3, the DNA is TGTGCCACCAGAGGTGTTGCGGGAGGGGGACCAGATACGCAGTATTTT. It specifies CATRGVAGGGPDTQYF. Full variable domain (outside the CDR3, taken from reference TRBV15 and TRBJ2-3): DAMVIQNPRYQVTQFGKPVTLSCSQTLNHNVMYWYQQKSSQAPKLLFHYYDKDFNNEADTPDNFQSRRPNTSFCFLDIRSPGLGDTAMYLCATRGVAGGGPDTQYFGPGTRLTVL.

The V gene is TRBV5-1, the J gene TRBJ2-7, with D possibly matching TRBD2 (6 bases). Deletions cut 2 bases from V and 2 bases from J, with 11 bases between. The CDR3 runs 14 residues. In germline, CDR1 is SGHRS, CDR2 YFSETQ. The CDR3 region is CASSFDGTPYEQYF. The CDR3 DNA sequence: TGCGCCAGCAGCTTTGACGGGACTCCCTACGAGCAGTACTTC. Using reference TRBV5-1 and TRBJ2-7 for the parts outside the CDR3, the full variable domain is KAGVTQTPRYLIKTRGQQVTLSCSPISGHRSVSWYQQTPGQGLQFLFEYFSETQRNKGNFPGRFSGRQFSNSRSEMNVSTLELGDSALYLCASSFDGTPYEQYFGPGTRLTVT.

The chain is built from TRBV28 and TRBJ2-7, with 8 bases lining up with TRBD2. Per the germline V gene, CDR1 is MDHEN and CDR2 is SYDVKM. The CDR3 covers 18 residues. The trim removed 3 bases at V and 0 bases at J, leaving 13 bases unmatched. Here the CDR3 DNA reads TGTGCCAGCAGTTTCCCCGTTGTGGCGGGAGGCAGCTCCTACGAGCAGTACTTC. Protein sequence: CASSFPVVAGGSSYEQYF.

The rearrangement uses TRBV4-1 and TRBJ2-7, with 7 bases fitting TRBD1. Germline V gene lookup returns CDR1 MGHRA and CDR2 YSYEKL. V lost 0 bases to trimming and J lost 4 bases; unmatched junction nucleotides: 3. The CDR3 is 14 residues long. In DNA, the CDR3 is TGCGCCAGCAGCCAAGAGGACAGGTCTTACGAGCAGTACTTC. Translated, it gives CASSQEDRSYEQYF.

The chain employs TRBV7-6 and TRBJ2-7, with TRBD2 identical over 7 bases. Germline trimming cut 8 bases from V and 7 bases from J; bases unmatched to any gene: 5. Germline CDR1 is SGHVS and CDR2 is FNYEAQ. The CDR3 is made up of 11 amino acids. CDR3: CASGRGAEQYF. In DNA, the CDR3 is TGTGCCAGCGGGAGGGGCGCGGAGCAGTACTTC.

The rearrangement joins TRBV7-3 to TRBJ2-5; unclear D gene. Germline lookup yields CDR1 SGHTA and CDR2 FQGTGA. The length of the CDR3 is 13 residues. Trimming shortened V by 5 bases and J by 5 bases, and 12 bases separated the two germline ends. CDR3 sequence reads: CASSPGSRETQYF. CDR3 nucleotides: TGTGCCAGCAGCCCCGGCAGCAGGGAGACCCAGTACTTC. Complete variable domain (other parts from reference TRBV7-3 and TRBJ2-5): GAGVSQTPSNKVTEKGKYVELRCDPISGHTALYWYRQSLGQGPEFLIYFQGTGAADDSGLPNDRFFAVRPEGSVSTLKIQRTERGDSAVYLCASSPGSRETQYFGPGTRLLVL.

As concerns this clone: Other DNA sequences in the sample encode the same CDR3. The chain joins TRBV6-5 to TRBJ2-1; TRBD2 agrees at 8 bases. With V trimmed by 6 bases and J by 3 bases, 4 bases remained unmatched. The germline V gene encodes CDR1 MNHEY and CDR2 SVGAGI. The CDR3 is 14 residues long. The CDR3 reads CASSRAGVYNEQFF. The CDR3 coding sequence is TGTGCCAGCAGCCGAGCGGGAGTCTACAATGAGCAGTTCTTC.

For the CDR3, the DNA is TGTGCCAGTAGTACAACACATGGGGGGAAAGCGATGCAGTACTTC. Translated: CASSTTHGGKAMQYF. V is TRBV19 and J is TRBJ2-7, with D perhaps matching TRBD2 (6 bases). Deletions cut 4 bases from V and 9 bases from J, with 22 bases between. Germline values: CDR1 LNHDA, CDR2 SQIVND (reference sequence). CDR3 size: 15 residues.

This chain connects TRBV6-4 to TRBJ2-5; D not resolved. The CDR3 loop spans 13 amino acids. Germline CDR1 and CDR2: MRHNA and SNTAGT. The V and J ends lost 3 bases and 1 base respectively, with 6 bases between them. In DNA, the CDR3 is TGTGCCAGCAGTGAGCAGGTCCAAGAGACCCAGTACTTC. Translation: CASSEQVQETQYF.

In its sample, this clone was seen once. The rearrangement uses TRBV30 and TRBJ1-1, with 7 bases aligning to TRBD1. Looked up from germline, CDR1 is GTSNPN and CDR2 is SVGIG (reference sequence). This CDR3 is 15 amino acids long. The junction had 8 bases not matched to a gene; V was cut back by 0 bases and J by 4 bases. CDR3 sequence: CAWSVRPGGTTEAFF. The CDR3 bases are TGTGCCTGGAGTGTACGCCCAGGGGGGACCACTGAAGCTTTCTTT.

The chain combines TRBV6-6 with TRBJ1-1, with TRBD1 identical over 7 bases. Trimming took 5 bases from V and 3 from J; bases not matched to a gene: 6. Germline CDR1 reads MNHNY; CDR2 reads SVGAGI (reference sequence). There are 14 residues in the CDR3. For the CDR3, the DNA is TGTGCCAGCAGTAAGACAGGGACGGACACTGAAGCTTTCTTT. As protein: CASSKTGTDTEAFF.

This clone was observed a handful of times. V usage is TRBV20-1 and J usage is TRBJ2-7, with D unclear. Germline V gives CDR1 DFQATT, CDR2 SNEGSKA (reference sequence). This CDR3 comprises 9 residues. Trimming took 3 bases from V and 5 from J, leaving 2 bases between them. The CDR3 nucleotides are TGCAGTGCTAGCGACGAGCAGTACTTC. This sequence encodes CSASDEQYF.

V usage is TRBV15 and J usage is TRBJ2-3; the D gene is possibly TRBD2 (6 bases). This CDR3 has 14 amino acids. Trimming shortened V by 3 bases and J by 2 bases, and 9 bases separated the two germline ends. CDR1 LNHNV and CDR2 YYDKDF come from the germline V gene (reference sequence). The CDR3 nucleotides are TGTGCCACCAGCAGTGGCGGGGTCACAGATACGCAGTATTTT. Its translation is CATSSGGVTDTQYF.

This clone showed up many times. The chain joins TRBV5-1 to TRBJ2-7; TRBD1 matches 10 bases. The CDR3 contains 14 residues. V dropped 2 bases and J dropped 5; count of bases not matched to a gene: 4. CDR1 and CDR2 (germline): SGHRS, YFSETQ. CDR3 nucleotide sequence: TGCGCCAGCAGCTTAGAGGGACAGGGGAACGAGCAGTACTTC. This translates into CASSLEGQGNEQYF.

This chain links TRBV30 with TRBJ2-5; possible D gene TRBD1, 5 bases. Germline CDR1 reads GTSNPN; CDR2 reads SVGIG (reference sequence). V was cut by 3 bases and J by 5 bases, with 10 bases left in between. The CDR3 is made up of 12 amino acids. The CDR3 nucleotides are TGTGCCTGGAGCCTCAGGGCGGAGACCCAGTACTTC. Translation gives CAWSLRAETQYF.

For the CDR3, the DNA is TGTGCCAGCAGTTACTCCCTGACTAGCGGGATATACGAGCAGTACTTC. It yields the protein CASSYSLTSGIYEQYF. V is TRBV6-5 and J is TRBJ2-7; 11 bases line up with TRBD2. Germline-derived CDR1 and CDR2 are MNHEY and SVGAGI. J lost 4 bases, V lost 0 bases, and 5 bases had no gene match. The CDR3 consists of 16 residues.

The chain carries TRBV7-9 and TRBJ1-1; TRBD1 matches at 8 bases. The V and J ends lost 2 bases and 5 bases, in that order; junction bases with no gene match: 13. The CDR3 length is 17 residues. Germline CDR1 reads SEHNR; CDR2 reads FQNEAQ (reference sequence). The CDR3, as DNA: TGTGCCAGCAGCTTATGGGCGGCAGGGGGCGCCGGAACTGAAGCTTTCTTT. Its translation is CASSLWAAGGAGTEAFF.

The rearrangement uses TRBV7-9 and TRBJ2-1; the match to TRBD1 covers 7 bases. Germline CDR1 is SEHNR and CDR2 is FQNEAQ (reference sequence). CDR3 length: 14 amino acids. Losses at the gene ends were 4 bases for V and 7 bases for J; bases not matched to a gene: 7. This CDR3 is CASSSRTGLNEQFF. DNA of the CDR3: TGTGCCAGCAGCTCAAGGACAGGACTGAATGAGCAGTTCTTC.

The chain uses TRBV7-2 and TRBJ1-2; weak D call: TRBD1 (5 bases). Per germline, CDR1 SGHTA and CDR2 FQGNSA. This CDR3 is 15 amino acids long. Deletions cut 1 base from V and 4 bases from J, with 13 bases between. The CDR3 DNA is TGTGCCAGCAGCTTAGAAGCTGACAGCTTCTATGGCTACACCTTC. This sequence encodes CASSLEADSFYGYTF.